This record looks at one TCR beta chain sequence and its context. The antigen is unknown. Only in-frame clones appear in the TCRdb table, and some are missing; sequencing was by immunoSEQ multiplex PCR. There are some 130,000 clones in the sample; around 94% occur only once, and approximately 0.022% lies in the top ten. This specimen comes from a study of human thymus T cells. Study-wide results and caveats: Gene usage for V and J segments appeared biased in thymic and blood repertoires.

Thymus specimens were resections from corrective heart surgery. Material for sequencing was thymus tissue. This clonotype was obtained from a boy under two years old with a congenital heart defect but otherwise immunologically healthy.

The CDR3 DNA reads TGTGCCGGTGGGACAGGGAAGACTGAAGCTTTCTTT. Protein product: CAGGTGKTEAFF. The chain joins TRBV30 to TRBJ1-1; 9 bases map to TRBD1. Germline CDR1 GTSNPN, CDR2 SVGIG (reference sequence). V lost 8 bases to trimming and J lost 5 bases; unmatched junction nucleotides: 6. The CDR3 runs 12 residues.